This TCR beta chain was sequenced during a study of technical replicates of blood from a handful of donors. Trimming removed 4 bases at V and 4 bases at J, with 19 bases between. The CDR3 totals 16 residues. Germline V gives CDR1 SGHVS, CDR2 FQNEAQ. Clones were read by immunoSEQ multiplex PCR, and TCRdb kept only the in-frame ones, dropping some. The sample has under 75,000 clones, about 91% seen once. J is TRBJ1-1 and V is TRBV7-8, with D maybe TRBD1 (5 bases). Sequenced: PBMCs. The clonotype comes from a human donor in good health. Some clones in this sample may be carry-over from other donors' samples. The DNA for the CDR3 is TGTGCCAGCAGCTCCAGGGTTTCGTTTGTCGGCACTGAAGCTTTCTTT. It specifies CASSSRVSFVGTEAFF.